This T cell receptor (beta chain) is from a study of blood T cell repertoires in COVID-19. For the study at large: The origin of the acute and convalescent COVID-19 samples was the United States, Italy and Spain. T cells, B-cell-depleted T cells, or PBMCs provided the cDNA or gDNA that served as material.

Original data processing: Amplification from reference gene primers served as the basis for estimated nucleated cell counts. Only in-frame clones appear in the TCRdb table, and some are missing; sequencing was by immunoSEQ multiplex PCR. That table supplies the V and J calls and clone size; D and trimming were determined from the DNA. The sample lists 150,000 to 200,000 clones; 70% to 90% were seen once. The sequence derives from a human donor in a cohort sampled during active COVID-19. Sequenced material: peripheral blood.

In nucleotides, the CDR3 is TGTGCCAGCAGTTTATCTTCGCCAGGGGGCACTGAAGCTTTCTTT. Encoded protein: CASSLSSPGGTEAFF. The genes are TRBV27 and TRBJ1-1; TRBD1 matches 7 bases. Trimming took 0 bases from V and 4 from J; bases not matched to a gene: 5. Germline V CDR1 and CDR2: MNHEY, SMNVEV (reference sequence). The CDR3 covers 15 residues.